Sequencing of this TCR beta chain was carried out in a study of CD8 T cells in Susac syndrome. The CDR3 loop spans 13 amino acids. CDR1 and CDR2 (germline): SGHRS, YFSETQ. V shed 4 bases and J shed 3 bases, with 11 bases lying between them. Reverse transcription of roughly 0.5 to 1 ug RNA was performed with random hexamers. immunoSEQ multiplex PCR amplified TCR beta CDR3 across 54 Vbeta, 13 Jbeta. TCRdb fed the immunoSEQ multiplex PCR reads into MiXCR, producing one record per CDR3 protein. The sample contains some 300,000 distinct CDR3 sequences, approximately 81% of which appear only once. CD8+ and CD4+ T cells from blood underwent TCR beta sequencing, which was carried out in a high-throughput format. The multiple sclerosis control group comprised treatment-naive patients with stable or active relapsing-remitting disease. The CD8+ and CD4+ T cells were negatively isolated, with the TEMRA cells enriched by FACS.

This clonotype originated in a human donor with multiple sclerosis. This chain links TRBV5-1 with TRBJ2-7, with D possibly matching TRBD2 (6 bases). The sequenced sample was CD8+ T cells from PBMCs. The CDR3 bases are TGCGCCAGCAGCACGGGACTGAACTACGAGCAGTACTTC. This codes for CASSTGLNYEQYF.